The rows below give T cell receptor beta chains drawn from one sample of a study of beta chain features in type 1 diabetes. Assay: immunoSEQ multiplex PCR; the TCRdb copy retains only in-frame clones and omits some. The sample shows a few hundred thousand clones, approximately 14% of them seen only once. Sequencing input: naive CD4+ T cells from blood. These receptors came from a young man in good health. CDR3s include the opening cysteine and the closing phenylalanine or tryptophan. Each record gives: CDR3 protein, CDR3 DNA, V gene, clone size, J gene, D gene. A D gene is named only where the DNA matches it firmly. Expanded clones get a size class; other rows say once, few or many, or leave the size out.

CDR3aa: CASSRGQGRYGYTF
CDR3nt: TGCGCCAGCAGCCGAGGACAGGGAAGGTATGGCTACACCTTC
v_gene: TRBV4-3
abundance: .
j_gene: TRBJ1-2
d_gene: TRBD1

CDR3aa: CASSPTSVNEQFF
CDR3nt: TGTGCCAGCAGTCCCACTAGCGTCAATGAGCAGTTCTTC
v_gene: TRBV7-6
abundance: .
j_gene: TRBJ2-1
d_gene: TRBD2

CDR3aa: CAWRLRTVNEKLFF
CDR3nt: TGTGCCTGGAGACTCCGGACCGTTAATGAAAAACTGTTTTTT
v_gene: TRBV30
abundance: few
j_gene: TRBJ1-4
d_gene: .

CDR3aa: CAWSQETQYF
CDR3nt: TGTGCCTGGAGCCAAGAGACCCAGTACTTC
v_gene: TRBV30
abundance: many
j_gene: TRBJ2-5
d_gene: .

CDR3aa: CASRADSGSPTDTQYF
CDR3nt: TGTGCCAGTAGAGCCGATAGCGGGAGTCCCACAGATACGCAGTATTTT
v_gene: TRBV19
abundance: .
j_gene: TRBJ2-3
d_gene: TRBD2

CDR3aa: CASSLPGRIGRLGDTQYF
CDR3nt: TGTGCCAGCAGCTTGCCAGGCAGAATCGGGCGGTTGGGGGATACGCAGTATTTT
v_gene: TRBV5-4
abundance: .
j_gene: TRBJ2-3
d_gene: .

CDR3aa: CASSLGLRAEQYF
CDR3nt: TGTGCCAGCAGCTTGGGATTACGGGCCGAGCAGTACTTC
v_gene: TRBV5-6
abundance: .
j_gene: TRBJ2-7
d_gene: .

CDR3aa: CAISEGFRKETQYF
CDR3nt: TGTGCCATCAGTGAGGGTTTCCGAAAAGAGACCCAGTACTTC
v_gene: TRBV10-3
abundance: .
j_gene: TRBJ2-5
d_gene: .

CDR3aa: CASSPSDGYQETQYF
CDR3nt: TGTGCCAGCAGCCCCAGCGACGGCTACCAAGAGACCCAGTACTTC
v_gene: TRBV5-4
abundance: few
j_gene: TRBJ2-5
d_gene: .

CDR3aa: CASSAVASLGETQYF
CDR3nt: TGTGCCAGCAGCGCGGTCGCTTCTTTGGGAGAGACCCAGTACTTC
v_gene: TRBV9
abundance: .
j_gene: TRBJ2-5
d_gene: .

CDR3aa: CAISDGVGGSYEQYF
CDR3nt: TGTGCCATCAGTGATGGGGTAGGAGGGTCCTACGAGCAGTACTTC
v_gene: TRBV10-3
abundance: few
j_gene: TRBJ2-7
d_gene: .

CDR3aa: CASSVVTSGIVDTQYF
CDR3nt: TGTGCCAGCAGCGTAGTGACTAGCGGGATCGTAGATACGCAGTATTTT
v_gene: TRBV9
abundance: .
j_gene: TRBJ2-3
d_gene: TRBD2

CDR3aa: CSVGQGRTEAFF
CDR3nt: TGCAGCGTGGGACAGGGAAGAACTGAAGCTTTCTTT
v_gene: TRBV29-1
abundance: .
j_gene: TRBJ1-1
d_gene: TRBD1

CDR3aa: CASSPRTGEETQYF
CDR3nt: TGTGCCAGCTCACCTCGGACAGGGGAAGAGACCCAGTACTTC
v_gene: TRBV25-1
abundance: few
j_gene: TRBJ2-5
d_gene: TRBD1